This passage covers 10 T cell receptor beta chains from one sample sequenced in a study of cytomegalovirus exposure and HLA in healthy donors. This PCR relied on a set of 60 Vbeta primers and 13 Jbeta primers. TCRdb keeps only in-frame clones here, not all; method: immunoSEQ multiplex PCR. The table includes approximately 110,000 clones, approximately 80% detected once. The sequenced sample was PBMCs. The receptors were sampled from a young man in good health and CMV-seronegative.

This chain connects TRBV7-8 to TRBJ2-7; TRBD2 matches 10 bases. CDR3 size: 16 residues. Germline CDR1 is SGHVS and CDR2 is FQNEAQ. The J segment lost 3 bases and the V segment lost 4 bases, leaving 9 bases of the junction unmatched. The CDR3 coding sequence is TGTGCCAGCAGCTCATCCGGACTAGCGGAGATCTACGAGCAGTACTTC. It yields the protein CASSSSGLAEIYEQYF.

The chain recombines TRBV25-1 with TRBJ1-1; D remains unclear. Germline values: CDR1 MGHDK, CDR2 SYGVNS. Trimming shortened V by 11 bases and J by 7 bases, and 14 bases separated the two germline ends. The CDR3 length is 11 residues. The CDR3 sequence is CAFRNTFEAFF. In DNA form, the CDR3 reads TGTGCCTTCCGAAATACATTTGAAGCTTTCTTT.

V is TRBV5-3 and J is TRBJ1-5; D remains unclear. TRBV5-3 is an ORF for which the function is uncertain. CDR3 length: 14 amino acids. V was shortened by 5 bases and J by 7 bases, with 16 bases between the two germline ends. The CDR3 coding sequence is TGTGCCAGAAGTCGGTACGACTTATGCCAGCCCCAGCATTTT. Translated, it gives CARSRYDLCQPQHF.

The V call is TRBV4-3, the J call TRBJ1-2, with 8 bases aligning to TRBD1. Germline CDR1 LGHNA, CDR2 YSLEER. This CDR3 is built from 15 residues. V shed 0 bases, J shed 7 bases, and the junction held 7 bases outside the gene matches. The CDR3 region has the DNA TGCGCCAGCAGCCAAGACGGAGCAGGGGGCGGTGGCTACACCTTC. As protein: CASSQDGAGGGGYTF.

This clone was counted only a few times. The chain employs TRBV6-1 and TRBJ1-1; D is unresolved. V was shortened by 8 bases and J by 4 bases, with 11 bases between the two germline ends. The germline V gene encodes CDR1 MNHNS and CDR2 SASEGT. This CDR3 contains 12 residues. CDR3 loop: CASHLGPTEAFF. CDR3 bases: TGTGCCAGCCACCTAGGCCCCACTGAAGCTTTCTTT.

The V call is TRBV18, the J call TRBJ1-5; 7 positions agree with TRBD1. The germline CDR1 and CDR2 sequences are KGHSH and LQKENI. J was trimmed by 7 bases and V by 1 base; bases with no gene match: 7. The CDR3 spans 15 residues. The CDR3 protein is CASSPLRQGSQPQHF. Here the CDR3 DNA reads TGTGCCAGCTCACCACTTCGACAGGGTAGCCAGCCCCAGCATTTT.

This chain connects TRBV11-3 to TRBJ2-7; D may be TRBD2 (5 bases). V was pared by 1 base and J by 1 base, with 5 bases between. This CDR3 is 13 amino acids long. In germline, CDR1 is SGHNT, CDR2 YENEEA. CDR3 coding DNA: TGTGCCAGCAGCTTAGGAGGGTCCTACGAGCAGTACTTC. Translated: CASSLGGSYEQYF.

The CDR3 coding sequence is TGTGCCAGCAGCTTAGCGCGCGGGGGCTTTTCCGAGCAGTACTTC. Translating gives CASSLARGGFSEQYF. V usage is TRBV7-6 and J usage is TRBJ2-7; D possibly corresponds to TRBD2 (7 bases). Between the trimmed V and J ends, which lost 0 bases and 6 bases, there was a span of 15 bases. Looked up from germline, CDR1 is SGHVS and CDR2 is FNYEAQ. The CDR3 totals 15 residues. The whole variable domain, remainder taken from reference TRBV7-6 and TRBJ2-7, is GAGVSQSPRYKVTKRGQDVALRCDPISGHVSLYWYRQALGQGPEFLTYFNYEAQQDKSGLPNDRFSAERPEGSISTLTIQRTEQRDSAMYRCASSLARGGFSEQYFGPGTRLTVT.

J is TRBJ2-5 and V is TRBV5-4; D is possibly TRBD2 (5 bases). This CDR3 is built from 13 residues. V was shortened by 3 bases and J by 5 bases, with 11 bases between the two germline ends. Germline V gene sequence: CDR1 SGHNT, CDR2 YYREEE (reference sequence). The CDR3 DNA reads as TGTGCCAGCAGCTACGGCGGCGGGGAGACCCAGTACTTC. Protein: CASSYGGGETQYF.

The genes are TRBV2 and TRBJ2-3; no reliable D call. The V gene lost 5 bases and the J gene lost 0 bases, with 15 bases spanning the gap. The CDR3 has 16 amino acids. Germline loops: CDR1 SNHLY, CDR2 FYNNEI. Here the CDR3 DNA reads TGTGCCAGCAGTCCAGGCTCTCCCACTAGCACAGATACGCAGTATTTT. It encodes CASSPGSPTSTDTQYF.